The T cell receptor beta chain under discussion was sequenced for a study of T cell responses to AZD1222 COVID-19 vaccine. Regarding the study as a whole: A reported finding is that nearly half of spike-specific TCRs target unmutated variant regions. There were mostly white British donors and more females than males, and clonal diversity was possibly underestimated. The study found Spike-specific TCR breadth and depth rose after two AZD1222 doses.

Points on this clone: As yet, its antigen is unknown.

Germline lookup yields CDR1 MNHEY and CDR2 SVGAGI. The CDR3 totals 16 residues. The V segment lost 3 bases and the J segment 0 bases; nucleotides outside the gene matches: 5. Some clones are missing from TCRdb's copy, which holds only in-frame ones; the method was immunoSEQ multiplex PCR. The sample carries 80,000 to 90,000 clones, over 85% recorded once. This chain joins TRBV6-5 and TRBJ1-3; 7 bases fit TRBD1. The source was peripheral blood, collected on day 0 of AZD1222 vaccination. This TCR came from an adult in good health. This CDR3 reads CASSYAGGASGNTIYF. DNA for the CDR3: TGTGCCAGCAGTTATGCAGGGGGTGCCTCTGGAAACACCATATATTTT.